This entry lists 30 T cell receptor beta chains sequenced from one sample in a study of cytomegalovirus exposure and HLA in healthy donors. Primers: 60 Vbeta forward and 13 Jbeta reverse. The assay was immunoSEQ multiplex PCR, and TCRdb's table has in-frame clones only and misses some. The sample lists some 99,000 clones; roughly two thirds were seen once. Sequences were obtained from PBMCs. The receptors were sampled from a female donor in good health and CMV-seronegative.

J is TRBJ1-5 and V is TRBV2; D remains ambiguous. The germline V and J ends were trimmed by 8 bases and 4 bases, with 15 bases remaining between them. This CDR3 is 14 amino acids long. Germline V lookup: CDR1 SNHLY, CDR2 FYNNEI. The CDR3 DNA is TGTGCCAGCGGCGAGGGTTTTGGAAATCAGCCCCAGCATTTT. It yields the protein CASGEGFGNQPQHF.

The chain links TRBV7-2 to TRBJ2-6, with a possible D match to TRBD1 (8 bases). The germline V gene has CDR1 SGHTA and CDR2 FQGNSA. V shed 5 bases and J shed 3 bases, with 14 bases lying between them. The CDR3 is 16 amino acids. The CDR3 is CASSNRGGLGANVLTF. CDR3 DNA: TGTGCCAGCAGCAACAGGGGGGGCCTTGGGGCCAACGTCCTGACTTTC.

This chain connects TRBV5-1 to TRBJ2-3, with D perhaps matching TRBD2 (6 bases). CDR1 is SGHRS and CDR2 is YFSETQ in the germline V gene. The CDR3 covers 17 residues. Trimming left V 0 bases short and J 0 bases short, with 14 bases between. CDR3 region: CASSLAFTGLSTDTQYF. CDR3 DNA sequence: TGCGCCAGCAGCTTGGCGTTCACGGGACTCAGCACAGATACGCAGTATTTT.

The chain's CDR3 is CASKVYEGTDYGYTF. In DNA form, the CDR3 reads TGCGCCAGCAAAGTGTATGAGGGCACGGACTATGGCTACACCTTC. The chain combines TRBV4-1 with TRBJ1-2; D is ambiguous. Germline V gene data show CDR1 as MGHRA and CDR2 as YSYEKL. The CDR3 extends over 15 amino acids. Between the trimmed V and J ends, which lost 7 bases and 3 bases, there was a span of 18 bases.

The rearrangement joins TRBV27 to TRBJ2-3; the D gene is possibly TRBD1 (6 bases). Trimming took 2 bases from V and 4 from J, leaving 7 bases between them. Germline assignment: CDR1 MNHEY and CDR2 SMNVEV (reference sequence). CDR3 length: 13 residues. The CDR3: CASSLNRADTQYF. The CDR3, as DNA: TGTGCCAGCAGTTTAAACAGGGCAGATACGCAGTATTTT.

J is TRBJ2-2 and V is TRBV5-1, with 12 bases lining up with TRBD2. Germline-derived CDR1 and CDR2 are SGHRS and YFSETQ. J lost 5 bases, V lost 4 bases, and 3 bases had no gene match. The CDR3 extends over 15 amino acids. The CDR3 sequence: CASSRLAGVTGELFF. In nucleotides, the CDR3 is TGCGCCAGCAGCCGACTAGCGGGGGTAACCGGGGAGCTGTTTTTT.

CDR3 in DNA: TGTGCCAGCAGCTTAGGGGACAGGGATAACTATGGCTACACCTTC. Amino acid sequence: CASSLGDRDNYGYTF. The chain combines TRBV13 with TRBJ1-2; 8 nucleotides line up with TRBD1. This CDR3 spans 15 amino acids. CDR1 and CDR2 (germline): PRHDT, FYEKMQ (reference sequence). V was pared by 0 bases and J by 1 base, with 1 base of the junction left unmatched.

The CDR3 DNA reads TGTGCCAGCAGTTCCTGGGACAGGTACGAGCAGTACTTC. Translation gives CASSSWDRYEQYF. This chain uses TRBV6-5 with TRBJ2-7; 8 nucleotides align to TRBD1. With 4 bases clipped from V and 4 bases from J, the junction kept 3 bases outside the gene matches. Germline V CDR1 and CDR2: MNHEY, SVGAGI. The CDR3 has 13 residues.

This clone was observed a handful of times. This chain links TRBV7-2 with TRBJ1-2; 9 nucleotides match TRBD1. CDR1 SGHTA and CDR2 FQGNSA come from the germline V gene. The CDR3 is 14 amino acids. Trimming took 5 bases from V and 6 from J; bases not matched to a gene: 7. The CDR3 loop reads CASSLRDRVNGYTF. CDR3 bases: TGTGCCAGCAGCCTCCGGGACAGGGTAAATGGCTACACCTTC.

The chain carries TRBV7-8 and TRBJ2-5; no reliable D call. The V and J ends lost 5 bases and 1 base respectively, with 11 bases between them. The CDR3 spans 14 residues. In germline, CDR1 is SGHVS, CDR2 FQNEAQ. CDR3 coding DNA: TGTGCCAGCAGCCTGTCTAACGGCCAAGAGACCCAGTACTTC. Its translation: CASSLSNGQETQYF.

V usage is TRBV28 and J usage is TRBJ1-3; D is unclear. The CDR3 consists of 14 residues. V was shortened by 6 bases and J by 0 bases, with 9 bases between the two germline ends. Germline CDR1 is MDHEN and CDR2 is SYDVKM. The CDR3 reads CASRRGSSGNTIYF. CDR3 nucleotide sequence: TGTGCCAGCAGGCGAGGCAGCTCTGGAAACACCATATATTTT.

The chain carries TRBV7-2 and TRBJ2-1; possibly TRBD1 for D (6 bases). Germline CDR1 reads SGHTA; CDR2 reads FQGNSA. Trimming stripped 5 bases from V and 6 bases from J, with 11 bases between. The CDR3 runs to 13 residues. CDR3 amino acids: CASSQGQPNEQFF. Written as DNA, the CDR3 is TGTGCCAGCAGCCAAGGACAGCCCAATGAGCAGTTCTTC.

CDR3 in amino acids: CASTGGRGTMNTEAFF. The CDR3 nucleotides read TGTGCCAGCACCGGGGGTCGGGGAACTATGAACACTGAAGCTTTCTTT. The rearrangement joins TRBV27 to TRBJ1-1; TRBD1 might be the D (5 bases). V lost 7 bases and J lost 0, with 18 bases in between. CDR1 is MNHEY and CDR2 is SMNVEV in the germline V gene (reference sequence). This CDR3 comprises 16 residues.

V is TRBV11-2 and J is TRBJ1-1; unclear D gene. Between the trimmed V and J ends, which lost 1 base and 5 bases, there was a span of 8 bases. Germline V gives CDR1 SGHAT, CDR2 FQNNGV. The CDR3 is made up of 13 amino acids. DNA of the CDR3: TGTGCCAGCAGCTTAGTCCGCCAGACTGAAGCTTTCTTT. The encoded protein is CASSLVRQTEAFF.

This chain links TRBV28 with TRBJ1-2, with 7 bases aligning to TRBD1. Germline V lookup: CDR1 MDHEN, CDR2 SYDVKM. The CDR3 totals 15 residues. The ends lost 3 bases at V and 8 bases at J; junction bases unmatched: 12. In nucleotides, the CDR3 is TGTGCCAGCAGTTTGCCCATAACAGGGGTGCAAGGCTACACCTTC. This sequence encodes CASSLPITGVQGYTF.

This chain links TRBV7-2 with TRBJ2-7; TRBD1 agrees at 8 bases. Trimming cost V 0 bases and J 3 bases; bases outside gene matches: 4. This CDR3 spans 15 amino acids. Germline V lookup: CDR1 SGHTA, CDR2 FQGNSA. Here the CDR3 DNA reads TGTGCCAGCAGCTTAGCAAGCGGACAGGGCTACGAGCAGTACTTC. Its translation: CASSLASGQGYEQYF.

The rearrangement joins TRBV28 to TRBJ1-1, with D hard to call. From germline, CDR1 is MDHEN and CDR2 SYDVKM. Trimming took 5 bases from V and 5 from J, leaving 15 bases between them. CDR3 length: 14 amino acids. CDR3 in amino acids: CASSPPMGRTEAFF. The CDR3 region has the DNA TGTGCCAGCAGTCCCCCAATGGGGAGGACTGAAGCTTTCTTT.

The chain has TRBV6-5 and TRBJ2-1, with 10 bases identical to TRBD1. The length of the CDR3 is 13 residues. Trimming removed 8 bases from V and 10 bases from J; junction bases left unmatched: 8. Per the germline V gene, CDR1 is MNHEY and CDR2 is SVGAGI. The CDR3 coding sequence is TGTGCCAGCTACGACAGGGGGCCTCTCGAGCAGTTCTTC. This sequence encodes CASYDRGPLEQFF.

There are a few counts of this clone. The chain combines TRBV16 with TRBJ1-4, with 7 bases fitting TRBD1. Looked up from germline, CDR1 is KGHSY and CDR2 is FQNENV. CDR3 length: 13 residues. V shed 6 bases, J shed 4 bases, and the junction held 2 bases outside the gene matches. Here the CDR3 reads CASRGTVNEKLFF. Here the CDR3 DNA reads TGTGCCAGCAGGGGGACAGTTAATGAAAAACTGTTTTTT. Variable domain in full (rest from reference TRBV16 and TRBJ1-4): GEEVAQTPKHLVRGEGQKAKLYCAPIKGHSYVFWYQQVLKNEFKFLISFQNENVFDETGMPKERFSAKCLPNSPCSLEIQATKLEDSAVYFCASRGTVNEKLFFGSGTQLSVL.

Note on this clone: An end of the junction does not agree with germline; a read error may underlie this. The chain carries TRBV29-1 and TRBJ2-5, with D possibly TRBD1 on 5 matching bases. CDR1 and CDR2 (germline): SQVTM, ANQGSEA. CDR3 length equals 15 residues. CDR3 amino acids: CSVIGDSTDQETQYF. CDR3 in DNA: TGCAGCGTGATAGGCGACTCGACAGACCAGGAGACCCAGTACTTC. Using reference TRBV29-1 and TRBJ2-5 for the parts outside the CDR3, the full variable domain is SAVISQKPSRDICQRGTSLTIQCQVDSQVTMMFWYRQQPGQSLTLIATANQGSEATYESGFVIDKFPISRPNLTFSTLTVSNMSPEDSSIYLCSVIGDSTDQETQYFGPGTRLLVL.

The chain links TRBV30 to TRBJ2-1; D possibly corresponds to TRBD2 (6 bases). V lost 0 bases to trimming and J lost 9 bases, with 15 bases between them. Germline values: CDR1 GTSNPN, CDR2 SVGIG (reference sequence). The CDR3 runs 14 residues. The CDR3 coding sequence is TGTGCCTGGAGTGTGGACACGGGGGTAGGTGAGCAGTTCTTC. Its translation is CAWSVDTGVGEQFF. The whole variable domain, filled in from reference TRBV30 and TRBJ2-1, reads SQTIHQWPATLVQPVGSPLSLECTVEGTSNPNLYWYRQAAGRGLQLLFYSVGIGQISSEVPQNLSASRPQDRQFILSSKKLLLSDSGFYLCAWSVDTGVGEQFFGPGTRLTVL.

This rearrangement joins TRBV7-9 to TRBJ2-7, with 7 bases lining up with TRBD1. CDR3 length equals 11 residues. The V gene end was trimmed by 8 bases and the J gene end by 3 bases; junction bases not matched to a gene: 1. Germline-derived CDR1 and CDR2 are SEHNR and FQNEAQ (reference sequence). The CDR3 is CASGQVYEQYF. The CDR3 DNA follows: TGTGCCAGCGGACAGGTCTACGAGCAGTACTTC.

The V and J genes are TRBV5-3 and TRBJ1-4; 8 bases agree with TRBD1. TRBV5-3 is an open reading frame, and its role is uncertain. The CDR3 is made up of 15 amino acids. The J segment lost 5 bases and the V segment lost 0 bases, leaving 3 bases of the junction unmatched. CDR3 bases: TGTGCCAGAAGCTTGGATGGGACAGGCAATGAAAAACTGTTTTTT. It is translated as CARSLDGTGNEKLFF.

The chain links TRBV11-3 to TRBJ2-7; D unresolved. Germline V gene data show CDR1 as SGHNT and CDR2 as YENEEA. V dropped 5 bases and J dropped 0 bases, with 5 bases sitting between them. CDR3 length equals 12 residues. The CDR3 DNA reads as TGTGCCAGCAGCCGGAGCTCCTACGAGCAGTACTTC. It yields the protein CASSRSSYEQYF. Using reference TRBV11-3 and TRBJ2-7 for the parts outside the CDR3, the full variable domain is EAGVVQSPRYKIIEKKQPVAFWCNPISGHNTLYWYLQNLGQGPELLIRYENEEAVDDSQLPKDRFSAERLKGVDSTLKIQPAELGDSAVYLCASSRSSYEQYFGPGTRLTVT.

V gene TRBV13 combines with J gene TRBJ2-1, with a tentative D call TRBD1 (5 bases). Germline V gene sequence: CDR1 PRHDT, CDR2 FYEKMQ (reference sequence). V gave up 2 bases and J gave up 6 bases, with 20 bases separating them. The CDR3 is 17 amino acids. CDR3 sequence reads: CASSLWGLGRDGNEQFF. CDR3 nucleotide sequence: TGTGCCAGCAGCTTATGGGGTTTGGGCAGGGATGGCAATGAGCAGTTCTTC. Based on the CDR3 plus reference TRBV13 and TRBJ2-1, the full variable domain is AAGVIQSPRHLIKEKRETATLKCYPIPRHDTVYWYQQGPGQDPQFLISFYEKMQSDKGSIPDRFSAQQFSDYHSELNMSSLELGDSALYFCASSLWGLGRDGNEQFFGPGTRLTVL.

The rearrangement joins TRBV7-9 to TRBJ1-2; D possibly corresponds to TRBD1 (5 bases). The V gene's germline CDR1 is SEHNR and CDR2 FQNEAQ (reference sequence). V was clipped by 1 base and J by 4 bases, with 22 bases between them. The CDR3 consists of 18 residues. The CDR3 sequence is CASSLDGAVGIPSYGYTF. The CDR3 bases are TGTGCCAGCAGCTTAGATGGGGCAGTAGGGATCCCTTCCTATGGCTACACCTTC.

The V call is TRBV11-2, the J call TRBJ1-4, with 7 nucleotides matching TRBD1. V dropped 4 bases and J dropped 7; count of bases not matched to a gene: 6. The length of the CDR3 is 14 residues. Germline V gene data show CDR1 as SGHAT and CDR2 as FQNNGV. The CDR3 DNA follows: TGTGCCAGCAGCTCGGGACAGAGCATTGAAAAACTGTTTTTT. Protein: CASSSGQSIEKLFF.

The chain combines TRBV7-2 with TRBJ1-2, with 7 bases aligning to TRBD1. CDR1 is SGHTA and CDR2 is FQGNSA in the germline V gene. The CDR3 spans 13 residues. V shed 7 bases and J 6 bases; nucleotides not matched to a gene: 8. In nucleotides, the CDR3 is TGTGCCAGCAAGATCGCAGGGGGGAATGGCTACACCTTC. This encodes CASKIAGGNGYTF. Variable domain in full (rest from reference TRBV7-2 and TRBJ1-2): GAGVSQSPSNKVTEKGKDVELRCDPISGHTALYWYRQSLGQGLEFLIYFQGNSAPDKSGLPSDRFSAERTGGSVSTLTIQRTQQEDSAVYLCASKIAGGNGYTFGSGTRLTVV.

This clone occurred once. The rearrangement joins TRBV18 to TRBJ2-3; 9 bases align to TRBD1. The V and J ends lost 5 bases and 2 bases, in that order; junction bases with no gene match: 5. The CDR3 is 15 residues long. Germline CDR1 and CDR2: KGHSH and LQKENI. This CDR3 reads CASSTGQGNTDTQYF. The CDR3 bases are TGTGCCAGCTCAACAGGACAGGGGAACACAGATACGCAGTATTTT.

This clone came up a few times. The V gene is TRBV11-2, the J gene TRBJ1-2; D is unclear. In germline, CDR1 is SGHAT, CDR2 FQNNGV. This CDR3 region has 15 residues. Trimming cost V 1 base and J 0 bases, with 9 bases left between them. CDR3 residues: CASSLVAGTNYGYTF. CDR3 bases: TGTGCCAGCAGCTTAGTTGCAGGAACTAACTATGGCTACACCTTC.